This T cell receptor (beta chain) was recorded in a study of Ad26.COV2.S vaccination and SARS-CoV-2 variants. Study details: COV1001, an Ad26.COV2.S trial, supplied this vaccine-arm donor. Intramuscular Ad26.COV2.S at 5x10^10 or 1x10^11 viral particles.

Treatment reported: 15 to 20 received Ad26.COV2.S at low or high dose, single or two shots; five or six received placebo; per-sample allocation not given. Specimens were obtained on day 63 following the first vaccine or placebo injection. Regarding this clone: The junction does not match germline at one end; this may be a read error.

CDR1 and CDR2 (germline): SGHTA, FQGNSA. CDR3 length: 14 amino acids. Profiling relied on immunoSEQ multiplex PCR, and the TCRdb table lists in-frame clones only, not all of them. The sample lists a few hundred thousand clones, around 87% occurring once. The receptor's source is a person between 18 and 60 years old who received the Ad26.COV2.S COVID-19 vaccine or a placebo. Sequencing used peripheral blood, obtained in a trial of Ad26.COV2.S vaccine versus placebo. The rearrangement uses TRBV7-2 and TRBJ2-7; no definite D call. CDR3 residues: CASSIAESSYEQYF. The DNA for the CDR3 is TGTGCCAGCAGCATAGCCGAAAGCTCCTACGAGCAGTACTTC. The full variable domain, with the rest looked up from reference TRBV7-2 and TRBJ2-7, is GAGVSQSPSNKVTEKGKDVELRCDPISGHTALYWYRQSLGQGLEFLIYFQGNSAPDKSGLPSDRFSAERTGGSVSTLTIQRTQQEDSAVYLCASSIAESSYEQYFGPGTRLTVT.